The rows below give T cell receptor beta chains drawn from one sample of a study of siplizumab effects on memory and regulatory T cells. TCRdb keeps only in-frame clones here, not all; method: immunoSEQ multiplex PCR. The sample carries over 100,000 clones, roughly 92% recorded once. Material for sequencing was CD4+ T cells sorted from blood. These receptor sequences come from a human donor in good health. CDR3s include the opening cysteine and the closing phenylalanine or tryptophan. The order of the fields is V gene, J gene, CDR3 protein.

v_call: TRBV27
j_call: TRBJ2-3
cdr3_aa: CASRLQGHEPTDTQYF

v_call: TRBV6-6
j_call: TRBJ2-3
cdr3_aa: CASSPRGRGTDTQYF

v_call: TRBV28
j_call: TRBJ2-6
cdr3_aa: CASSPKQGARGANVLTF

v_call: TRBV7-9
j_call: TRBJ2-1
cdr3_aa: CASSQAVNSGSYNEQFF

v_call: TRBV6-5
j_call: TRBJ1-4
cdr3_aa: CASSYPEGINEKLFF

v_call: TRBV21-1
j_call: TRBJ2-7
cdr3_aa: CASKVINGLAGGPFSYEQYF

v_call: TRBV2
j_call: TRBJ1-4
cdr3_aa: CASSALGVATNEKLFF

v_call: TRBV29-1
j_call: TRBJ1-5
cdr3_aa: CSVGQGPDQPQHF

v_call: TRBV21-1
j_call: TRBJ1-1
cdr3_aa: CASSKAGRNTEAFF

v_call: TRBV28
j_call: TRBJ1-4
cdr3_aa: CASRASFATNEKLFF